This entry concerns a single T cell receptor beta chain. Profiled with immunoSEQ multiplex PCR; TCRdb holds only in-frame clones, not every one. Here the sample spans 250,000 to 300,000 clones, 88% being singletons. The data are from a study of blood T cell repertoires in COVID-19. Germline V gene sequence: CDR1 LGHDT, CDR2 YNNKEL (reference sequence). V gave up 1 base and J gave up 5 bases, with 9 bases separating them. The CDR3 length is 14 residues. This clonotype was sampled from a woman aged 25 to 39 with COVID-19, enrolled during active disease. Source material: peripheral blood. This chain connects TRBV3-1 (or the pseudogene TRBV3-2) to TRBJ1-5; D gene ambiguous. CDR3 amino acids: CASSQGSGDQPQHF. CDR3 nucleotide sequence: TGTGCCAGCAGCCAAGGTTCCGGAGATCAGCCCCAGCATTTT.